The TCR beta chain under discussion was sequenced for a study of OX40 agonist ivuxolimab in advanced cancers. The length of the CDR3 is 12 residues. CDR1 KGHSH and CDR2 LQKENI come from the germline V gene. V shed 2 bases and J shed 8 bases, with 6 bases lying between them. TCRdb's copy holds only in-frame clones and misses some; the assay was immunoSEQ multiplex PCR. The table records 74,000 or so clones, 80% to 95% of them present only once. The J gene is TRBJ1-4, the V gene TRBV18; D might be TRBD1 (6 bases). Sequenced material: CD4+ or CD8+ T cells sorted from blood, taken in a trial of the OX40 agonist ivuxolimab. This receptor was identified in an adult with an advanced solid tumor such as melanoma, head and neck, liver or kidney cancer. CDR3 sequence (DNA): TGTGCCAGCTCACCAGACAGGGAAAAACTGTTTTTT. This gives the protein CASSPDREKLFF. Full variable domain (rest looked up from reference TRBV18 and TRBJ1-4): NAGVMQNPRHLVRRRGQEARLRCSPMKGHSHVYWYRQLPEEGLKFMVYLQKENIIDESGMPKERFSAEFPKEGPSILRIQQVVRGDSAAYFCASSPDREKLFFGSGTQLSVL.